The T cell receptor beta chain under discussion was sequenced for a study of blood T cell repertoires in COVID-19 (TCRdb year 2020). For the wider study: Collaborator samples came from the United States, Italy and Spain and covered acute and convalescent phases of COVID-19. The repertoires were released in a freely available public database intended as a resource for research on the immune response to SARS-CoV-2. The prospective study material was composed of cDNA or gDNA derived from T cells, B-cell-depleted T cells, or PBMCs. The samples were drawn from two sources: the first 160 participants of the ongoing ImmuneRACE study, and over 950 subjects contributed by 6 global collaborators. The sample metadata nearly always contained a de-identified subject ID, COVID-19 status, age in years and sex. Where available, HLA class I and class II types were obtained from metadata supplied by the sample provider rather than from assay-based typing. Deeply sampled blood TCRbeta repertoires from subjects exposed to, actively infected with, or recovered from COVID-19 were included in the dataset. Study-wide findings and limitations: Clinical and demographic metadata were provided uncurated, with the amount varying by source and participant.

Looking up the germline V gene (reference sequence) yields CDR1 GTSNPN and CDR2 SVGIG. Clipping removes 4 bases from V and 9 bases from J, with 8 as the unmatched junction base count. The CDR3, from cysteine to phenylalanine, totals 14 residues. Only the CDR3 part of the read is kept: 42 bases, read in frame from the first base. Each collaborating institution followed its own protocols to collect whole blood in K2EDTA tubes. For TCRbeta analysis, collaborators shipped samples in one of three forms: frozen whole blood, isolated PBMCs, or DNA extracted from either of those sample types. In its sample, this clone was seen once. No cognate antigen has been identified for it. The sample holds no much larger clone one base away, and base qualities are not on file. TCRbeta CDR3 regions were amplified from genomic DNA by means of the immunoSEQ Assay, a bias-controlled multiplex PCR. In the original analysis: The number of nucleated cells in each sample was estimated from the amplification of reference gene primers within the assay. Sequence reads were collapsed and filtered to measure the absolute abundance of every unique TCRbeta CDR3 rearrangement. Productive Simpson clonality was computed per sample as the square root of Simpson's diversity index over productive rearrangements. The table was pulled from immuneACCESS by TCRdb, which kept in-frame rearrangements only. Such tables lose some clones; where checked, under half of the loss comes from unresolved V genes, and the rest has no known cause. That table gives V, J and clone size, and the DNA gave D and trimming. In this sample the table shows approximately 200,000 clones, about 85% of which occur a single time. The ten largest clones capture 1.5% to 2% of the sample.

Recombination joined TRBV30 with TRBJ1-6; the junction holds 8 bases that match TRBD1. Sequencing was carried out using peripheral blood. This clonotype was obtained from a man between 65 and 85 years old with acute or convalescent COVID-19. The bases are TGTGCCTGGAAAGGACAGGGTGTTATTTCACCCCTCCACTTT. Translated, it gives CAWKGQGVISPLHF.